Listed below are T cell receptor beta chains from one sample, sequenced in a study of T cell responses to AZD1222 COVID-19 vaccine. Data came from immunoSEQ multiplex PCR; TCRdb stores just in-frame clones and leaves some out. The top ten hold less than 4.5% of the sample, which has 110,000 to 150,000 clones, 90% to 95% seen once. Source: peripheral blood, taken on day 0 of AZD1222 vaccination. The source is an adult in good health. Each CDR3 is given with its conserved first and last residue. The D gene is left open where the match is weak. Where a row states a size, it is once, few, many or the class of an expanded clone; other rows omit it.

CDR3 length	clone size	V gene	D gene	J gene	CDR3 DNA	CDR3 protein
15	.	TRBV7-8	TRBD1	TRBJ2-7	TGTGCCAGCAGCTTGTGGGGACAGAGTATACGGGAGCAGTACTTC	CASSLWGQSIREQYF
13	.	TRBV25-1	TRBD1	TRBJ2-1	TGTGCCGGCCGGGACAGCTTTACAGAGGAGCAGTTCTTC	CAGRDSFTEEQFF
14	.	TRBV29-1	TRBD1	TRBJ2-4	TGCAGCGCTGGGCCGGGACAGGGGGCAGACATTCAGTACTTC	CSAGPGQGADIQYF
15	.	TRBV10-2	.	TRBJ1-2	TGCGCCAGCCGTGCACAACAGCCAAACTTCTATGGCTACACCTTC	CASRAQQPNFYGYTF
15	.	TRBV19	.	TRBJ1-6	TGTGCCAGTAGTCTATACCCGGGACAACTGTCACCCCTCCACTTT	CASSLYPGQLSPLHF
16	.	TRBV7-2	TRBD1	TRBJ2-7	TGTGCCAGCAGCTTAGTTAACGGACAGGGGGCAAACGAGCAGTACTTC	CASSLVNGQGANEQYF
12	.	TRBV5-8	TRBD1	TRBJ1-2	TGTGCCAGCAGACAGGGGGACTATGGCTACACCTTC	CASRQGDYGYTF
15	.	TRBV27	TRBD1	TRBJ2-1	TGTGCCAGCAGTCTCCACCGGGACAGGGGCGATGAGCAGTTCTTC	CASSLHRDRGDEQFF
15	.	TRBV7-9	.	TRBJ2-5	TGTGCCAGCAGCCCGGCTCAGGTGCCCTGGGGGACCCAGTACTTC	CASSPAQVPWGTQYF
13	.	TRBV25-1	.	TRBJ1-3	TGTGCCAGCAGTGATGATATGGGAAACACCATATATTTT	CASSDDMGNTIYF
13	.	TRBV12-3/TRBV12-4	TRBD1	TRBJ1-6	TGTGCCAGCAGTTCCCGACAGGGTTCACCCCTCCACTTT	CASSSRQGSPLHF
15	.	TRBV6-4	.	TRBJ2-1	TGTGCCAGCAGTGACCAAGATGGGGTTGGCAATGAGCAGTTCTTC	CASSDQDGVGNEQFF
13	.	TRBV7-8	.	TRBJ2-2	TGTGCCAGCAGTCCCTCGGCGGCCCCGGAGCTGTTTTTT	CASSPSAAPELFF
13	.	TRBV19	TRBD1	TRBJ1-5	TGTGCCAGTAGTCGGGACAGGGGAGGGCCCCAGCATTTT	CASSRDRGGPQHF
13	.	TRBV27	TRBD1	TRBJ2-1	TGTGCCAGCAGACGACAGGGGGCGGATGAGCAGTTCTTC	CASRRQGADEQFF
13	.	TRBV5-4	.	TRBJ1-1	TGTGCCAGCAGCCCCGGGGGGGGCACTGAAGCTTTCTTT	CASSPGGGTEAFF
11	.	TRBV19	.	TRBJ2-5	TGTGCCAGTCAGAGCGGAGAGACCCAGTACTTC	CASQSGETQYF
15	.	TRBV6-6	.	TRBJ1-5	TGTGCCAGCAGTTCCCCCGCTCAGAGGAATCAGCCCCAGCATTTT	CASSSPAQRNQPQHF
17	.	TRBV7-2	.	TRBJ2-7	TGTGCCAGCAGCTTACAAGCACCGGGATACTTTTCCTACGAGCAGTACTTC	CASSLQAPGYFSYEQYF
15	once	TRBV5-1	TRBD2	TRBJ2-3	TGCGCCAGCAGCTTGCGGGGGGTGATCGCAGATACGCAGTATTTT	CASSLRGVIADTQYF
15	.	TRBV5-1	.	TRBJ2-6	TGCGCCAGCAGCTTACAGGGCTCTGGGGCCAACGTCCTGACTTTC	CASSLQGSGANVLTF
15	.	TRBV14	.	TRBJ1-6	TGTGCCAGCAGCCAACAATCCCTGGCCAATTCACCCCTCCACTTT	CASSQQSLANSPLHF
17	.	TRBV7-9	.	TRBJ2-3	TGTGCCAGCAGCTCCGGCGCGGCAGGAACCTTCACAGATACGCAGTATTTT	CASSSGAAGTFTDTQYF
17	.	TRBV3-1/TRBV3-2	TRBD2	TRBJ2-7	TGTGCCAGCAGCCAAATAAGCCTAGCGGGAGGGTCCTACGAGCAGTACTTC	CASSQISLAGGSYEQYF
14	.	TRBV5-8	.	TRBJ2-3	TGTGCCAGCAGCTTGGTGAGGGCCACAGATACGCAGTATTTT	CASSLVRATDTQYF
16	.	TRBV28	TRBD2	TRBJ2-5	TGTGCCAGCTCTCTCGGGAGCGGGAGTGGGGAAGAGACCCAGTACTTC	CASSLGSGSGEETQYF
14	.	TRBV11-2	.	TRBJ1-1	TGTGCCAGCAGCCAGAGGACTGGGAACACTGAAGCTTTCTTT	CASSQRTGNTEAFF
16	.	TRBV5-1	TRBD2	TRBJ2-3	TGCGCCAGCAGTCTGACTAGCGGGAGGTTGGATGATACGCAGTATTTT	CASSLTSGRLDDTQYF
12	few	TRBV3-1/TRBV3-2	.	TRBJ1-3	TGTGCCAGCAGCCAGGGAGGAAACACCATATATTTT	CASSQGGNTIYF
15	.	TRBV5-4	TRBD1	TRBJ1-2	TGTGCCAGCAGCCTGCAAACCGGGACAGCTTATGGCTACACCTTC	CASSLQTGTAYGYTF
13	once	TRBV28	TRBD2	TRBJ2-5	TGTGCCAGCAGTTTCCCAGGGAGCGGGAGGGCGTACTTC	CASSFPGSGRAYF
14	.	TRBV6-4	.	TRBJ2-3	TGTGCCAGCAGCCTAGGTGTTGGGGCAGATACGCAGTATTTT	CASSLGVGADTQYF
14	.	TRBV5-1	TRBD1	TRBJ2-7	TGCGCCAGCGCCTCGGACACAGGGGTGAGCGAGCAGTACTTC	CASASDTGVSEQYF
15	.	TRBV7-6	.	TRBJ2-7	TGTGCCAGCAGCCCGACGGCTCTCGGGCCCTACGAGCAGTACTTC	CASSPTALGPYEQYF
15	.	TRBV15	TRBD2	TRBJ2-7	TGTGCCACCAGCACCGCCGGGACTAGTGTCTACGAGCAGTACTTC	CATSTAGTSVYEQYF
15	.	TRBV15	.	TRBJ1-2	TGTGCCACCAGCATCGCCGGGACACGGGGCTATGGCTACACCTTC	CATSIAGTRGYGYTF
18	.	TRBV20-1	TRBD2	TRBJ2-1	TGCAGTGCTAGTCCCCGATCTGGGACTAGCGGATCCTACAATGAGCAGTTCTTC	CSASPRSGTSGSYNEQFF
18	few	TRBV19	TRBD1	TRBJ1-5	TGTGCCAGTAGTATAAGGACAGGGACAAACACAGCCAATCAGCCCCAGCATTTT	CASSIRTGTNTANQPQHF
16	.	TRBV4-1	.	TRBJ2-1	TGCGCCAGCAGCCAAGTAGGTCAGGGAGTCTACAATGAGCAGTTCTTC	CASSQVGQGVYNEQFF
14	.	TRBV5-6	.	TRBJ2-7	TGTGCCAGCAGCCGACAGGTTTACTCCTACGAGCAGTACTTC	CASSRQVYSYEQYF
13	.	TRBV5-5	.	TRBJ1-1	TGTGCCACCAAGCTTGGGGTGAACACTGAAGCTTTCTTT	CATKLGVNTEAFF
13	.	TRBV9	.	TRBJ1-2	TGTGCCAGCAGCGTAGATGAGGGCTATGGCTACACCTTC	CASSVDEGYGYTF